The sequence of this TCR beta chain was determined in a study of cytomegalovirus exposure and HLA in healthy donors. Study results and caveats: A later analysis appeared to link common viral pathogens to several of the most significant clusters. Cytomegalovirus-associated TCR beta chains were listed, numbering around 150.

Germline V gives CDR1 GTSNPN, CDR2 SVGIG (reference sequence). V was shortened by 5 bases and J by 8 bases, with 13 bases between the two germline ends. This CDR3 comprises 13 residues. PCR was performed using 60 Vbeta and 13 Jbeta primers. This table comes from immunoSEQ multiplex PCR, and its TCRdb copy is limited to in-frame clones, with some not included. The sample lists approximately 170,000 clones, roughly 80% occurring once. Healthy bone marrow donors made up the donor group. Points on this clone: Its specificity is not known.

The chain couples TRBV30 to TRBJ1-6, with D unresolved. The sequence derives from a man aged 50-59 years in good health and CMV-seropositive. Sequencing was done on a sample of PBMCs. The CDR3 region is CAWQDLGDSPLHF. CDR3 DNA sequence: TGTGCCTGGCAGGACTTGGGCGATTCACCCCTCCACTTT.